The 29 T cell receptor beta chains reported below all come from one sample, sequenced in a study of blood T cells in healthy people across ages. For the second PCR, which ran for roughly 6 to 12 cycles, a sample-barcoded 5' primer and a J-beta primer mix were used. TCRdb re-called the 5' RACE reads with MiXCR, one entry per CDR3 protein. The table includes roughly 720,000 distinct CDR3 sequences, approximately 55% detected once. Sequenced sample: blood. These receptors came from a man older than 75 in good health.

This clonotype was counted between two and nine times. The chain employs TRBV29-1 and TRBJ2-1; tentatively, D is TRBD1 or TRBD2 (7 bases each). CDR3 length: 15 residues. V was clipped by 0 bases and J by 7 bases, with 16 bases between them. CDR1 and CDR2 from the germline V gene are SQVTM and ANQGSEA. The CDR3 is CSVEDTGRGLNEQFF. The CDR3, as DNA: TGCAGCGTTGAAGACACAGGGAGGGGGCTGAATGAGCAGTTCTTC.

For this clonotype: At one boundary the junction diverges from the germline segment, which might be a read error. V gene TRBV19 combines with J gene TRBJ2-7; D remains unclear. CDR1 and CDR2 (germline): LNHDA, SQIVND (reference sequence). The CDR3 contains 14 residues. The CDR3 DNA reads TGTGCCAGTAGTCTAGACGACGGAACCTACGAGCAGTACTTC. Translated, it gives CASSLDDGTYEQYF. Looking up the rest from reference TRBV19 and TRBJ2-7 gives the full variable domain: DGGITQSPKYLFRKEGQNVTLSCEQNLNHDAMYWYRQDPGQGLRLIYYSQIVNDFQKGDIAEGYSVSREKKESFPLTVTSAQKNPTAFYLCASSLDDGTYEQYFGPGTRLTVT.

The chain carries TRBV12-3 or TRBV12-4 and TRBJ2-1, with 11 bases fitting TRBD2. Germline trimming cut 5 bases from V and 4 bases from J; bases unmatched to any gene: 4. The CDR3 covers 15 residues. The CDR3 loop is CASSGGLAVYNEQFF. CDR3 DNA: TGTGCCAGCAGTGGGGGACTAGCGGTTTACAATGAGCAGTTCTTC.

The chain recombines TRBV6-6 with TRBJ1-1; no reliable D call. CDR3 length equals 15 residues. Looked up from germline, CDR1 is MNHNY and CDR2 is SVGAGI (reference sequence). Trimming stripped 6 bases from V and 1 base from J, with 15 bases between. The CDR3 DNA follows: TGTGCCAGCAGCCGCAAAGGTATGGAGAACACTGAAGCTTTCTTT. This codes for CASSRKGMENTEAFF.

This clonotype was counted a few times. This CDR3 is CASRDSGRARDEQYF. The DNA of the CDR3 is TGTGCCAGCAGGGATAGCGGGAGGGCCAGGGACGAGCAGTACTTC. The rearrangement uses TRBV3-1 and TRBJ2-7; 11 positions agree with TRBD2. V gave up 6 bases and J gave up 5 bases; unmatched junction bases: 9. Germline loops: CDR1 LGHDT, CDR2 YNNKEL (reference sequence). This CDR3 region has 15 residues.

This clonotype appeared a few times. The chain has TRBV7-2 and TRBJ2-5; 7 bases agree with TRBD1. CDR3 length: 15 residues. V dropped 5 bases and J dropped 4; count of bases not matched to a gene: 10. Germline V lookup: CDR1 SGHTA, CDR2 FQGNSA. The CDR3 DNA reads TGTGCCAGCAGCCCTACAGGGGTTTCAGGAGAGACCCAGTACTTC. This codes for CASSPTGVSGETQYF.

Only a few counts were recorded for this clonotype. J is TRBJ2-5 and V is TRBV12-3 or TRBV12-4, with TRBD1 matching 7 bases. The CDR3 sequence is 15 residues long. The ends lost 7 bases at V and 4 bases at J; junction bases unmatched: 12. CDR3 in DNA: TGTGCCAGCACCTTGACAGGGCCATGGATAGAGACCCAGTACTTC. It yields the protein CASTLTGPWIETQYF.

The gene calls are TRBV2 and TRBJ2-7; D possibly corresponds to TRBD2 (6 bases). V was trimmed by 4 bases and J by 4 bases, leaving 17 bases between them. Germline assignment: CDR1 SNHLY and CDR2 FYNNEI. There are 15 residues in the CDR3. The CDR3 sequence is CASSASGSGEYEQYF. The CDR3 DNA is TGTGCCAGCAGTGCGTCCGGGAGTGGTGAGTACGAGCAGTACTTC.

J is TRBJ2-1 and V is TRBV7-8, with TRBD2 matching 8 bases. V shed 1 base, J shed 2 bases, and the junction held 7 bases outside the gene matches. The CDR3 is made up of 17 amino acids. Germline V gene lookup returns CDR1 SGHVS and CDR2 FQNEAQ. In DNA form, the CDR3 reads TGTGCCAGCAGCTTAGAGGTGCGGGAGGTAACCTACAATGAGCAGTTCTTC. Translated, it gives CASSLEVREVTYNEQFF.

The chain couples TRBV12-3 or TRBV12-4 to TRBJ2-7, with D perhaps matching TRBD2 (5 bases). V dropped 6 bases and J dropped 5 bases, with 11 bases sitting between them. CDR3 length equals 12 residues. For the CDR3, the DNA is TGTGCCAGCAGAGAGGGCGCCCACGAGCAGTACTTC. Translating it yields CASREGAHEQYF.

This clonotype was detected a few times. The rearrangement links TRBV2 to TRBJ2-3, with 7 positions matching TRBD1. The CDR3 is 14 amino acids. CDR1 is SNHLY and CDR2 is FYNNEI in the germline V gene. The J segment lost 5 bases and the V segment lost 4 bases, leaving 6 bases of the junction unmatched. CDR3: CASSGQGRGDTQYF. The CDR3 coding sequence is TGTGCCAGCAGTGGACAGGGTAGAGGAGATACGCAGTATTTT.

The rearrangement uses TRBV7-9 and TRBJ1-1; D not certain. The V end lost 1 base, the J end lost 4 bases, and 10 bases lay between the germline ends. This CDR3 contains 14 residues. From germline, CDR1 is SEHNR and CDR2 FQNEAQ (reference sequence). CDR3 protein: CASSLGREGTEAFF. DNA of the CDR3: TGTGCCAGCAGCTTAGGACGGGAGGGCACTGAAGCTTTCTTT. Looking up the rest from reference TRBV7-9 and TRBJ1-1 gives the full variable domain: DTGVSQNPRHKITKRGQNVTFRCDPISEHNRLYWYRQTLGQGPEFLTYFQNEAQLEKSRLLSDRFSAERPKGSFSTLEIQRTEQGDSAMYLCASSLGREGTEAFFGQGTRLTVV.

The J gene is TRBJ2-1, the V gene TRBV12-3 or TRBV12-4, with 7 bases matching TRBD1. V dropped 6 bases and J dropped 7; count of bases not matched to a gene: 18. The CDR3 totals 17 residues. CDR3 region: CASRGTGTAHVRNEQFF. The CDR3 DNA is TGTGCCAGCAGGGGGACCGGGACAGCCCACGTCAGGAATGAGCAGTTCTTC.

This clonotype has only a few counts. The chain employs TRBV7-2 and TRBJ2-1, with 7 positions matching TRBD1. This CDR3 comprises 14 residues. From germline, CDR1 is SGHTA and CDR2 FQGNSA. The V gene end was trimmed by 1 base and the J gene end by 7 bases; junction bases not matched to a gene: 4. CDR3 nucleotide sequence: TGTGCCAGCAGCTTAGAGGGGGCGATAAATGAGCAGTTCTTC. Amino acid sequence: CASSLEGAINEQFF.

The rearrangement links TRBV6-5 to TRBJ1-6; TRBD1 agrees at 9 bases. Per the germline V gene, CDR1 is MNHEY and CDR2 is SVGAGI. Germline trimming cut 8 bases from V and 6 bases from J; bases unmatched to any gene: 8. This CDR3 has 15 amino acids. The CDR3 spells CASRLTGGINSPLHF. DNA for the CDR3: TGTGCCAGCCGGCTCACAGGGGGCATTAATTCACCCCTCCACTTT.

The CDR3 spells CASSYDGGSSYNEQFF. CDR3 coding DNA: TGTGCCAGCAGTTACGATGGGGGAAGCTCCTACAATGAGCAGTTCTTC. The rearrangement links TRBV6-5 to TRBJ2-1; the D call may be TRBD1 or TRBD2 (5 bases each). V was shortened by 2 bases and J by 0 bases, with 11 bases between the two germline ends. Germline CDR1 MNHEY, CDR2 SVGAGI. The CDR3 runs 16 residues.

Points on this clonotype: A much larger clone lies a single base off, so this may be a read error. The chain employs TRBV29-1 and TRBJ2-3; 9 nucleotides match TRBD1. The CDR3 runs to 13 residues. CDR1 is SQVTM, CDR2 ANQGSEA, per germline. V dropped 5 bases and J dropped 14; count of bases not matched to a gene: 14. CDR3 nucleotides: TGCAGCGTTACCCGGGACAGGGCCGGATACGCGTATTTT. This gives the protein CSVTRDRAGYAYF.

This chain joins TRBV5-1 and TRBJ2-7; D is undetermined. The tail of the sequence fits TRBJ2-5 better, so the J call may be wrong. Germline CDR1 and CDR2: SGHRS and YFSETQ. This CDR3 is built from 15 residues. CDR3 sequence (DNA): TGCGCCAGCAGCTTGGGTGCTTCACGACGAGAGACCCAGTACTTC. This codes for CASSLGASRRETQYF.

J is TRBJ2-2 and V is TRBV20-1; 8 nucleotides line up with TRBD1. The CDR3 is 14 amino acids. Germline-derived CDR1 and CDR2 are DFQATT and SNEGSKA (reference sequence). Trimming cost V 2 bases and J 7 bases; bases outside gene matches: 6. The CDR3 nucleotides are TGCAGTGCTAGACAGGGGGCGCATCACGGGGAGCTGTTTTTT. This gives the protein CSARQGAHHGELFF.

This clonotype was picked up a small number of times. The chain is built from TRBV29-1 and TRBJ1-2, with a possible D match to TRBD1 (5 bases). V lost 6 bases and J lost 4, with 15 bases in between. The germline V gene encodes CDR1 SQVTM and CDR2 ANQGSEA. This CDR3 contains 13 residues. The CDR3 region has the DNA TGCAGCGTAGCTGACAGTTGGGGCTATGGCTACACCTTC. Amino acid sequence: CSVADSWGYGYTF.

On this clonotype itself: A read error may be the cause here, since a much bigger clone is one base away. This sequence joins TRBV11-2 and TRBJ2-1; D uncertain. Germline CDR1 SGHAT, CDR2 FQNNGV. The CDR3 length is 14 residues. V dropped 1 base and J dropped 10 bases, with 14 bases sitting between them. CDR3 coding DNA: TGTGCCAGCAGCTTAGGGGTCCCATTCTACGAGCAGTTCTTC. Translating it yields CASSLGVPFYEQFF.

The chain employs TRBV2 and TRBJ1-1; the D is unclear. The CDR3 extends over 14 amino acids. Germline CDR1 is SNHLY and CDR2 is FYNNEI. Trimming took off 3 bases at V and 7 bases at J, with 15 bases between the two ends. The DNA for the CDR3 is TGTGCCAGCAGTGAGTCCGGCCGGAAGCTTGAAGCTTTCTTT. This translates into CASSESGRKLEAFF. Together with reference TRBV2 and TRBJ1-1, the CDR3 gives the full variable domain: EPEVTQTPSHQVTQMGQEVILRCVPISNHLYFYWYRQILGQKVEFLVSFYNNEISEKSEIFDDQFSVERPDGSNFTLKIRSTKLEDSAMYFCASSESGRKLEAFFGQGTRLTVV.

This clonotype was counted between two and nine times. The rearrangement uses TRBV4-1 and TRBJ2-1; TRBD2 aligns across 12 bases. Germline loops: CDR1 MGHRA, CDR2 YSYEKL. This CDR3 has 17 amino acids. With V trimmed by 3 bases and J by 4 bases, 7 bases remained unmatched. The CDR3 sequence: CASSQETSGRLYNEQFF. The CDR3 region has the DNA TGCGCCAGCAGCCAGGAGACTAGCGGGAGACTTTACAATGAGCAGTTCTTC.

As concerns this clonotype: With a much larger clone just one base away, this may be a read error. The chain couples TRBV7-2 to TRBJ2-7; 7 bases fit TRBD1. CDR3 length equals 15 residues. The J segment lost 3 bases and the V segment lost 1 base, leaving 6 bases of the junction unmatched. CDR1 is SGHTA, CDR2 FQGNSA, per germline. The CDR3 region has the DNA TGTGCCAGCAGCTTAGGGGCAGGGGGTTTCTACGAGCAGTACTTC. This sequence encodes CASSLGAGGFYEQYF.

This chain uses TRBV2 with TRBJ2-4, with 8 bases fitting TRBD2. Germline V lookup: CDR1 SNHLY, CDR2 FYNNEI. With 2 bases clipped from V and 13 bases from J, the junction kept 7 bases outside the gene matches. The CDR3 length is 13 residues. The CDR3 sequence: CASSEMGLGVQYF. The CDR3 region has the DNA TGTGCCAGCAGTGAAATGGGACTAGGGGTGCAGTACTTC.

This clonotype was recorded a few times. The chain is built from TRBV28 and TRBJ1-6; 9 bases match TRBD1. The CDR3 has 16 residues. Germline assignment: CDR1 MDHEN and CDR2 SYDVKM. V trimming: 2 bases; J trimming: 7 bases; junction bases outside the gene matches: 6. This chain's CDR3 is CASSLTGTGKNSPLHF. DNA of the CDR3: TGTGCCAGCAGTTTAACCGGGACAGGGAAAAATTCACCCCTCCACTTT. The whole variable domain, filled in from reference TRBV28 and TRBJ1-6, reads DVKVTQSSRYLVKRTGEKVFLECVQDMDHENMFWYRQDPGLGLRLIYFSYDVKMKEKGDIPEGYSVSREKKERFSLILESASTNQTSMYLCASSLTGTGKNSPLHFGNGTRLTVT.

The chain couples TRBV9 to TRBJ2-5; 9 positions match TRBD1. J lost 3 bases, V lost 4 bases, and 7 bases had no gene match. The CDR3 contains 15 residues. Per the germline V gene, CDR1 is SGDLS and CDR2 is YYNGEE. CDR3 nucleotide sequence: TGTGCCAGCAGCTCCCAGGGGACAGGGAAAGAGACCCAGTACTTC. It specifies CASSSQGTGKETQYF. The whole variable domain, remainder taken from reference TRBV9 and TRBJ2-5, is DSGVTQTPKHLITATGQRVTLRCSPRSGDLSVYWYQQSLDQGLQFLIQYYNGEERAKGNILERFSAQQFPDLHSELNLSSLELGDSALYFCASSSQGTGKETQYFGPGTRLLVL.

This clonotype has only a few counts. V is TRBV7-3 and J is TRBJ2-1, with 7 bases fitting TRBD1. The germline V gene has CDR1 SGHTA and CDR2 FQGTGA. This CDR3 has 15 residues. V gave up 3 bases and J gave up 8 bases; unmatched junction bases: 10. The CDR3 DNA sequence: TGTGCCAGCAGCTTCACCGGGACAGCCCGTTATGAGCAGTTCTTC. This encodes CASSFTGTARYEQFF.

CDR3 protein: CASSSREQFF. Written as DNA, the CDR3 is TGTGCCAGCAGTTCTCGTGAGCAGTTCTTC. The chain employs TRBV12-3 or TRBV12-4 and TRBJ2-1; D unresolved. The V gene lost 4 bases and the J gene lost 9 bases, with 4 bases spanning the gap. The CDR3 totals 10 residues.